A single TCR beta chain is shown here with its context. What it binds is not known. This entry is derived from a study of cytomegalovirus exposure and HLA in healthy donors. Findings of the study overall: Later on, an analysis found that several of the most significant clusters appeared to be linked to common viral pathogens, which included parvovirus B19.

PCR used 60 Vbeta primers and 13 Jbeta primers. Original data processing: Later reanalysis found approximately 80 million unique TCR beta chains, about 10 million of them shared. This table comes from immunoSEQ multiplex PCR, and its TCRdb copy is limited to in-frame clones, with some not included. That table furnishes V, J and clone size, whereas the DNA furnished D and trimming. The repertoire holds some 130,000 clones, with 77% as singletons. Germline V gene lookup returns CDR1 SGHNT and CDR2 YYREEE (reference sequence). This CDR3 has 15 residues. V was pared by 0 bases and J by 2 bases, with 3 bases of the junction left unmatched.

Sequenced material: PBMCs. V usage is TRBV5-4 and J usage is TRBJ2-3, with 7 nucleotides matching TRBD2. The sequence was collected from a male donor in good health and CMV-seropositive. In nucleotides, the CDR3 is TGTGCCAGCAGCTTGGTGGGAGGGGCCACAGATACGCAGTATTTT. Encoded protein: CASSLVGGATDTQYF.